Each of the 25 T cell receptor beta chains below was sequenced from the same sample in a study of T cell responses to AZD1222 COVID-19 vaccine. Method: immunoSEQ multiplex PCR; TCRdb's copy keeps in-frame clones and lacks some. The sample has 120,000 to 150,000 clones; less than 95% are singletons. The input for sequencing was peripheral blood, taken on day 0 of AZD1222 vaccination. The receptors were gathered from an adult in good health.

The J gene is TRBJ1-2, the V gene TRBV15; the match to TRBD1 covers 7 bases. The CDR3 contains 15 residues. The V segment lost 1 base and the J segment 3 bases; nucleotides outside the gene matches: 5. From germline, CDR1 is LNHNV and CDR2 YYDKDF (reference sequence). CDR3 amino acids: CATSRGYGQDYGYTF. CDR3 DNA: TGTGCCACCAGCAGAGGGTACGGACAGGACTATGGCTACACCTTC. Full variable domain (remainder filled in from reference TRBV15 and TRBJ1-2): DAMVIQNPRYQVTQFGKPVTLSCSQTLNHNVMYWYQQKSSQAPKLLFHYYDKDFNNEADTPDNFQSRRPNTSFCFLDIRSPGLGDTAMYLCATSRGYGQDYGYTFGSGTRLTVV.

This rearrangement joins TRBV23-1 to TRBJ1-1, with a possible D match to TRBD1 (5 bases). TRBV23-1 falls under the ORF class, with uncertain function. This CDR3 is 18 amino acids long. With 2 bases removed from V and 0 bases from J, the gap between germline ends came to 19 bases. The CDR3 sequence: CASSQVSTGEQMNTEAFF. DNA for the CDR3: TGCGCCAGCAGTCAAGTTTCAACAGGAGAACAAATGAACACTGAAGCTTTCTTT.

V and J are TRBV30 and TRBJ2-5; 8 bases are a match to TRBD2. The CDR3 length is 14 residues. Per the germline V gene, CDR1 is GTSNPN and CDR2 is SVGIG (reference sequence). The ends lost 3 bases at V and 2 bases at J; junction bases unmatched: 5. The CDR3 DNA sequence: TGTGCCTGGAGGACCTCGGGGGGGCAAGAGACCCAGTACTTC. It is translated as CAWRTSGGQETQYF. The full variable domain, in which reference TRBV30 and TRBJ2-5 provide the parts outside the CDR3, is SQTIHQWPATLVQPVGSPLSLECTVEGTSNPNLYWYRQAAGRGLQLLFYSVGIGQISSEVPQNLSASRPQDRQFILSSKKLLLSDSGFYLCAWRTSGGQETQYFGPGTRLLVL.

The chain has TRBV27 and TRBJ1-2; TRBD1 might be the D (6 bases). CDR3 size: 15 residues. The V and J ends lost 6 bases and 5 bases respectively, with 19 bases between them. Germline-derived CDR1 and CDR2 are MNHEY and SMNVEV (reference sequence). The CDR3 DNA reads as TGTGCCAGCAGCCCACGACAGACAGGTATATATGGCTACACCTTC. Translating gives CASSPRQTGIYGYTF.

The chain combines TRBV6-5 with TRBJ2-5; tentatively, D is TRBD1 or TRBD2 (5 bases each). The V and J ends lost 5 bases and 0 bases respectively, with 10 bases between them. This CDR3 contains 14 residues. Germline values: CDR1 MNHEY, CDR2 SVGAGI. The CDR3 sequence: CASSPSGHQETQYF. In nucleotides, the CDR3 is TGTGCCAGCAGTCCGTCGGGACACCAAGAGACCCAGTACTTC.

In this sample, this clone turned up once. The J gene is TRBJ1-2, the V gene TRBV7-9; a possible D gene is TRBD1 (5 bases). This CDR3 has 13 residues. Germline assignment: CDR1 SEHNR and CDR2 FQNEAQ (reference sequence). Trimming shortened V by 5 bases and J by 3 bases, and 10 bases separated the two germline ends. This CDR3 is CASSQLGDYGYTF. The CDR3 nucleotides are TGTGCCAGCAGCCAGCTAGGGGACTATGGCTACACCTTC.

The rearrangement uses TRBV28 and TRBJ1-6, with TRBD1 matching 10 bases. V shed 3 bases, J shed 10 bases, and the junction held 6 bases outside the gene matches. Germline V gene data show CDR1 as MDHEN and CDR2 as SYDVKM. There are 15 residues in the CDR3. The CDR3 here is CASSLGQGYRSPLHF. The CDR3 coding sequence is TGTGCCAGCAGTTTGGGACAGGGGTATCGCTCACCCCTCCACTTT.

The rearrangement joins TRBV9 to TRBJ1-4; TRBD1 matches 7 bases. CDR1 is SGDLS and CDR2 is YYNGEE in the germline V gene. Trimming cost V 0 bases and J 6 bases; bases outside gene matches: 5. The CDR3 has 15 amino acids. CDR3: CASSVGDRDYEKLFF. The CDR3 DNA is TGTGCCAGCAGCGTAGGAGACAGGGATTATGAAAAACTGTTTTTT. Drawing the rest from reference TRBV9 and TRBJ1-4, the complete variable domain is DSGVTQTPKHLITATGQRVTLRCSPRSGDLSVYWYQQSLDQGLQFLIQYYNGEERAKGNILERFSAQQFPDLHSELNLSSLELGDSALYFCASSVGDRDYEKLFFGSGTQLSVL.

This clone was seen only once. The chain combines TRBV7-9 with TRBJ2-3, with 9 bases matching TRBD2. Looked up from germline, CDR1 is SEHNR and CDR2 is FQNEAQ (reference sequence). The CDR3 totals 16 residues. Trimming at V came to 6 bases and at J to 3 bases, leaving 10 bases not matched to a gene. The CDR3 nucleotides read TGTGCCAGCAGGCCGCGCTCTAGCGGGGCAACAGATACGCAGTATTTT. Protein: CASRPRSSGATDTQYF.

DNA of the CDR3: TGTGCCAGCAGCTTAACCCGGGACAGACCGAATGAAAAACTGTTTTTT. Encoded protein: CASSLTRDRPNEKLFF. V usage is TRBV7-9 and J usage is TRBJ1-4, with 7 bases matching TRBD1. Germline CDR1 is SEHNR and CDR2 is FQNEAQ (reference sequence). V was pared by 2 bases and J by 5 bases, with 8 bases of the junction left unmatched. The CDR3 runs to 16 residues.

V is TRBV28 and J is TRBJ1-3; 10 nucleotides line up with TRBD1. The CDR3 totals 15 residues. Germline V gene lookup returns CDR1 MDHEN and CDR2 SYDVKM. The ends lost 8 bases at V and 1 base at J; junction bases unmatched: 5. The CDR3, as DNA: TGTGCCAGCTGGACAGGGGGGAGTTCTGGAAACACCATATATTTT. The encoded protein is CASWTGGSSGNTIYF. The full variable domain, with the rest looked up from reference TRBV28 and TRBJ1-3, is DVKVTQSSRYLVKRTGEKVFLECVQDMDHENMFWYRQDPGLGLRLIYFSYDVKMKEKGDIPEGYSVSREKKERFSLILESASTNQTSMYLCASWTGGSSGNTIYFGEGSWLTVV.

The V call is TRBV15, the J call TRBJ1-5; D gene ambiguous. Germline CDR1 reads LNHNV; CDR2 reads YYDKDF (reference sequence). The CDR3 totals 13 residues. Trimming removed 6 bases at V and 10 bases at J, with 16 bases between. The DNA for the CDR3 is TGTGCCACCAGTATAGCGGTGGACCAACCCCAGCATTTT. Translated: CATSIAVDQPQHF.

The chain joins TRBV19 to TRBJ1-5, with unresolved D. V gave up 5 bases and J gave up 0 bases, with 20 bases separating them. Germline CDR1 is LNHDA and CDR2 is SQIVND (reference sequence). The CDR3 totals 18 residues. DNA of the CDR3: TGTGCCAGTAGTCCGTATCTTAGGCAGGCAGATAGCAATCAGCCCCAGCATTTT. Translating it yields CASSPYLRQADSNQPQHF.

This clone was seen more than once but under ten times. The chain links TRBV6-5 to TRBJ1-1; D is unresolved. The V gene's germline CDR1 is MNHEY and CDR2 SVGAGI. This CDR3 is 14 amino acids long. The germline V and J ends were trimmed by 4 bases and 0 bases, with 9 bases remaining between them. CDR3 DNA: TGTGCCAGCAGTTCCGCCAGAATGAACACTGAAGCTTTCTTT. Encoded protein: CASSSARMNTEAFF.

The CDR3 nucleotides read TGTGCCAGTAGGGCGGGGGCCTCAGATACGCAGTATTTT. It yields the protein CASRAGASDTQYF. The genes are TRBV19 and TRBJ2-3, with D tentatively TRBD2 (7 bases). Between the trimmed V and J ends, which lost 6 bases and 4 bases, there was a span of 11 bases. The germline V gene encodes CDR1 LNHDA and CDR2 SQIVND (reference sequence). The CDR3 consists of 13 residues.

The rearrangement uses TRBV6-5 and TRBJ2-1, with no clear D. CDR3 length: 13 residues. V shed 0 bases and J shed 9 bases, with 9 bases lying between them. Per germline, CDR1 MNHEY and CDR2 SVGAGI. The chain's CDR3 is CASSYSRAGEQFF. CDR3 DNA sequence: TGTGCCAGCAGTTACTCCCGGGCCGGTGAGCAGTTCTTC.

The chain links TRBV9 to TRBJ2-1, with 7 bases lining up with TRBD1. The CDR3 is 15 residues long. V gave up 3 bases and J gave up 0 bases; unmatched junction bases: 3. Per germline, CDR1 SGDLS and CDR2 YYNGEE. The DNA for the CDR3 is TGTGCCAGCAGCGGGACAGGTAGCTCCTACAATGAGCAGTTCTTC. The encoded protein is CASSGTGSSYNEQFF.

This clone was seen more than once but under ten times. The rearrangement links TRBV7-2 to TRBJ1-6; D uncertain. The germline V gene has CDR1 SGHTA and CDR2 FQGNSA. Deletions cut 0 bases from V and 7 bases from J, with 7 bases between. The CDR3 is made up of 14 amino acids. Here the CDR3 reads CASSLAGFNSPLHF. CDR3 nucleotide sequence: TGTGCCAGCAGCTTAGCAGGGTTCAATTCACCCCTCCACTTT.

The chain has TRBV6-5 and TRBJ2-1; 12 nucleotides agree with TRBD2. V lost 8 bases, J lost 4 bases, and 6 bases stayed unmatched. The CDR3 has 15 residues. CDR1 is MNHEY and CDR2 is SVGAGI in the germline V gene. Here the CDR3 DNA reads TGTGCCAGCCAACCCCTAGCGGGAGGGTACAATGAGCAGTTCTTC. Translated: CASQPLAGGYNEQFF.

J is TRBJ1-1 and V is TRBV4-2; possible D gene TRBD1, 5 bases. The germline CDR1 and CDR2 sequences are LGHNA and YNFKEQ. The CDR3 consists of 14 residues. Trimming took 6 bases from V and 3 from J, leaving 14 bases between them. DNA of the CDR3: TGTGCCAGCAGGGGCTTGGGGGGAGACACTGAAGCTTTCTTT. This codes for CASRGLGGDTEAFF.

The CDR3: CASTNRGVAEAFF. In DNA, the CDR3 is TGCGCCAGCACCAACAGGGGCGTCGCTGAAGCTTTCTTT. The J gene is TRBJ1-1, the V gene TRBV23-1; 7 positions agree with TRBD1. TRBV23-1 is reported as an ORF; its role is uncertain. The V segment lost 7 bases and the J segment 6 bases; nucleotides outside the gene matches: 8. This CDR3 is 13 amino acids long.

The CDR3 is CASSQAGTTDTEAFF. For the CDR3, the DNA is TGTGCCAGCAGCCAAGCGGGGACAACAGACACTGAAGCTTTCTTT. The rearrangement links TRBV4-2 to TRBJ1-1, with TRBD1 as a possible D gene (6 bases). The CDR3 is 15 residues long. Per germline, CDR1 LGHNA and CDR2 YNFKEQ. Trimming stripped 1 base from V and 3 bases from J, with 12 bases between.

The J gene is TRBJ1-2, the V gene TRBV27; D is perhaps TRBD1 (6 bases). Trimming took off 6 bases at V and 0 bases at J, with 23 bases between the two ends. The CDR3 spans 18 residues. The germline V gene has CDR1 MNHEY and CDR2 SMNVEV (reference sequence). The CDR3 nucleotides read TGTGCCAGCAGGCGGGGGGGCCCTGCCACCAGAGCTAACTATGGCTACACCTTC. The encoded protein is CASRRGGPATRANYGYTF.

The rearrangement joins TRBV7-3 to TRBJ2-1; D perhaps matches TRBD1 (6 bases). V lost 5 bases, J lost 8 bases, and 16 bases lay in between. Per the germline V gene, CDR1 is SGHTA and CDR2 is FQGTGA. This CDR3 region has 14 residues. The CDR3, as DNA: TGTGCCAGCAGCCCGGGACACGAGGGCCATGAGCAGTTCTTC. It encodes CASSPGHEGHEQFF. Drawing the rest from reference TRBV7-3 and TRBJ2-1, the complete variable domain is GAGVSQTPSNKVTEKGKYVELRCDPISGHTALYWYRQSLGQGPEFLIYFQGTGAADDSGLPNDRFFAVRPEGSVSTLKIQRTERGDSAVYLCASSPGHEGHEQFFGPGTRLTVL.

The CDR3 sequence: CASSLSPGGLIGEQFF. CDR3 DNA sequence: TGTGCCAGCAGCCTTTCTCCGGGGGGGTTGATCGGTGAGCAGTTCTTC. This sequence joins TRBV3-1 (or the pseudogene TRBV3-2) and TRBJ2-1; 8 bases are shared with TRBD2. CDR1 and CDR2 from the germline V gene are LGHDT and YNNKEL (reference sequence). The CDR3 length is 16 residues. The trim removed 4 bases at V and 9 bases at J, leaving 14 bases unmatched.